This TCR beta chain was sequenced in a study of blood T cell repertoires in COVID-19. Turning to the study itself: COVID-19 samples, acute and convalescent, were from the United States, Italy and Spain. T cells, B-cell-depleted T cells, or PBMCs supplied cDNA or gDNA.

As originally analysed: Estimation of nucleated cell counts was performed using reference gene primer amplification. Sequenced by immunoSEQ multiplex PCR; TCRdb stores in-frame clones only, minus some. The DNA gave D and trimming, while V, J and clone size come from that table. The sample has about 140,000 clones; roughly 84% are singletons. The CDR3 loop spans 14 amino acids. Trimming left V 2 bases short and J 4 bases short, with 12 bases between. CDR1 is SGHKS and CDR2 is YYEKEE in the germline V gene (reference sequence). The chain uses TRBV5-5 and TRBJ1-1; D is undetermined. Input material: peripheral blood. This sequence originates from a woman aged 60-70 years with acute or convalescent COVID-19. The chain's CDR3 is CASSFDLSTTEAFF. In DNA, the CDR3 is TGTGCCAGCAGCTTTGACTTATCCACCACTGAAGCTTTCTTT.